A single sample is the source of the 11 T cell receptor beta chains below, sequenced in a study of CD8+ T cells in alopecia areata. Treatment noted: oral pan-JAK inhibitor, 5-10 mg twice daily. The sequencing template was cDNA reverse transcribed from extracted RNA. Libraries were prepared by immunoSEQ multiplex PCR; TCRdb keeps only in-frame clonotypes and omits some of them. The profile shows 150,000 to 200,000 clones, 60% of them singletons. The sequencing here drew on CD4+ T cells sorted from blood, taken at week 24, from a patient treated with tofacitinib. The source is a human donor with alopecia areata.

This chain links TRBV18 with TRBJ1-1; D call uncertain. Germline values: CDR1 KGHSH, CDR2 LQKENI. V was shortened by 8 bases and J by 8 bases, with 12 bases between the two germline ends. There are 11 residues in the CDR3. The CDR3 sequence is CASLKTSEAFF. The CDR3 nucleotides are TGTGCCAGCCTCAAAACTTCCGAAGCTTTCTTT.

This clone was counted only a few times. The genes are TRBV29-1 and TRBJ2-1; perhaps TRBD1 as D (5 bases). Trimming removed 6 bases from V and 6 bases from J, with 15 bases in between. Germline CDR1 and CDR2: SQVTM and ANQGSEA. The CDR3 spans 13 residues. CDR3 coding DNA: TGCAGCGTAACCGGGCCAGGGCGCAATGAGCAGTTCTTC. It specifies CSVTGPGRNEQFF.

This rearrangement joins TRBV5-6 to TRBJ1-1, with TRBD1 as a possible D gene (6 bases). The CDR3 spans 12 residues. V was shortened by 7 bases and J by 0 bases, with 7 bases between the two germline ends. Germline CDR1 is SGHDT and CDR2 is YYEEEE. This CDR3 reads CASGTMNTEAFF. CDR3 DNA: TGTGCCAGCGGGACAATGAACACTGAAGCTTTCTTT.

CDR3 DNA: TGCGCCAGCAGCCCCTTGGCGGGGGGAGGAACTGAAGCTTTCTTT. Translated, it gives CASSPLAGGGTEAFF. The rearrangement joins TRBV4-3 to TRBJ1-1; perhaps TRBD1 as D (5 bases). CDR1 is LGHNA and CDR2 is YSLEER in the germline V gene. Trimming took off 4 bases at V and 5 bases at J, with 17 bases between the two ends. CDR3 length: 15 residues.

The chain employs TRBV11-3 and TRBJ2-1; D is undetermined. This CDR3 spans 13 amino acids. Germline assignment: CDR1 SGHNT and CDR2 YENEEA. Trimming cost V 5 bases and J 10 bases, with 15 bases left between them. CDR3 bases: TGTGCCAGCAGCCTGGCAGGAGCACGAGAGCAGTTCTTC. Protein sequence: CASSLAGAREQFF.

The chain couples TRBV4-3 to TRBJ1-6; D ambiguous. There are 16 residues in the CDR3. Germline V gene data show CDR1 as LGHNA and CDR2 as YSLEER. Trimming removed 5 bases at V and 6 bases at J, with 17 bases between. The CDR3 reads CASSARHGSPNSPLHF. CDR3 nucleotide sequence: TGCGCCAGCAGCGCGCGACACGGGAGCCCTAATTCACCCCTCCACTTT.

This clone was picked up a small number of times. The rearrangement uses TRBV25-1 and TRBJ2-3; TRBD1 aligns across 10 bases. There are 17 residues in the CDR3. CDR1 and CDR2 (germline): MGHDK, SYGVNS. After removal of 2 bases from V and 1 base from J, the junction contained 6 bases not matched to a gene. CDR3 sequence reads: CASSERAGTGGTDTQYF. DNA for the CDR3: TGTGCCAGCAGTGAAAGGGCGGGGACAGGGGGCACAGATACGCAGTATTTT. Filled out from reference TRBV25-1 and TRBJ2-3, the complete variable domain reads EADIYQTPRYLVIGTGKKITLECSQTMGHDKMYWYQQDPGMELHLIHYSYGVNSTEKGDLSSESTVSRIRTEHFPLTLESARPSHTSQYLCASSERAGTGGTDTQYFGPGTRLTVL.

In this sample, this clone turned up a few times. This chain connects TRBV7-2 to TRBJ1-5; the D gene is possibly TRBD1 (5 bases). The V gene lost 1 base and the J gene lost 1 base, with 11 bases spanning the gap. The CDR3 length is 16 residues. Germline loops: CDR1 SGHTA, CDR2 FQGNSA. Here the CDR3 DNA reads TGTGCCAGCAGCTTAGGAGGTCCAGGGAGCAATCAGCCCCAGCATTTT. Protein sequence: CASSLGGPGSNQPQHF.

The chain recombines TRBV29-1 with TRBJ2-3, with D perhaps TRBD2 (7 bases). CDR3 length: 14 residues. V was shortened by 1 base and J by 5 bases, with 13 bases between the two germline ends. Looked up from germline, CDR1 is SQVTM and CDR2 is ANQGSEA. The CDR3, as DNA: TGCAGCGTTGAAGGGGGGCTAGCGGAAGATACGCAGTATTTT. Its protein is CSVEGGLAEDTQYF.

This clone has more than one count but fewer than ten. The chain is built from TRBV6-6 and TRBJ1-1; no definite D call. This CDR3 has 11 amino acids. The V gene's germline CDR1 is MNHNY and CDR2 SVGAGI (reference sequence). Deletions cut 4 bases from V and 6 bases from J, with 6 bases between. The CDR3 bases are TGTGCCAGCAGTTTGGGTTCTGAAGCTTTCTTT. Encoded protein: CASSLGSEAFF.

The rearrangement uses TRBV9 and TRBJ2-2; no reliable D call. Germline assignment: CDR1 SGDLS and CDR2 YYNGEE. The V end was cut by 3 bases, the J end by 1 base, with 13 bases between. CDR3 length: 16 residues. In DNA, the CDR3 is TGTGCCAGCAGCGCAGGCAGACGGTTGAACACCGGGGAGCTGTTTTTT. Translating it yields CASSAGRRLNTGELFF.